This T cell receptor (beta chain) comes out of a study of blood T cell repertoires in COVID-19. CDR1 MDHEN and CDR2 SYDVKM come from the germline V gene. Trimming removed 2 bases from V and 0 bases from J; junction bases left unmatched: 5. The CDR3 has 16 residues. Repertoires were generated with immunoSEQ multiplex PCR, while TCRdb's copy carries only in-frame clones and drops some. The sample has roughly 160,000 clones, about four fifths seen once. The chain uses TRBV28 and TRBJ2-3; TRBD1 aligns across 7 bases. The sequence derives from a woman of 80 years or more with acute or convalescent COVID-19. Sequencing input: peripheral blood. CDR3 coding DNA: TGTGCCAGCAGTTTACATGGGACAGCGAGCACAGATACGCAGTATTTT. Protein product: CASSLHGTASTDTQYF.